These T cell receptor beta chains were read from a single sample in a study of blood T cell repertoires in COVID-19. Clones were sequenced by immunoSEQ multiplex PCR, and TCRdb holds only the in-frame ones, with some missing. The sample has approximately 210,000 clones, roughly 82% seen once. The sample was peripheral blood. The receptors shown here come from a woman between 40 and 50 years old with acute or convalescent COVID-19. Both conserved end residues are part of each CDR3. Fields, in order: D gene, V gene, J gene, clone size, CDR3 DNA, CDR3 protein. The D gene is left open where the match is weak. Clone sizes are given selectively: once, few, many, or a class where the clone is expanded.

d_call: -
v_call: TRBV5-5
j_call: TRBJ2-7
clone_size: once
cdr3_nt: TGTGCCAGCAGCCCCTCGGACTGGGAAGTATACGAGCAGTACTTC
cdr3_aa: CASSPSDWEVYEQYF

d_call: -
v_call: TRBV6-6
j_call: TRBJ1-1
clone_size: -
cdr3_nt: TGTGCCAGCAGTTACCCCGGAGGCTGGCGATTGGGAGCTTTCTTT
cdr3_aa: CASSYPGGWRLGAFF

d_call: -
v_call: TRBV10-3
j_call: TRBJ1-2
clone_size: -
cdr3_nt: TGTGCCATCAGCGATACAGGGACCTCTAACTATGGCTACACCTTC
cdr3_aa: CAISDTGTSNYGYTF

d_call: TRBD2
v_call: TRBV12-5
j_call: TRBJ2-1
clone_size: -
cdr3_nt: TGTGCTAGTGGTTTGGCCCATAAGGAAGGGTCTAGCGGGAGTGGCGCCTACAATGAGCAGTTCTTC
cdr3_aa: CASGLAHKEGSSGSGAYNEQFF

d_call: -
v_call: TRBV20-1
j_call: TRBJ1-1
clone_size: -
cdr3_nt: TGCAGTGTACAGGGGAACACTGAAGCTTTCTTT
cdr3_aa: CSVQGNTEAFF

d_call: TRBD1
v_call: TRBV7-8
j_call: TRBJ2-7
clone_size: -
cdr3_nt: TGTGCCAGCAGCCCGTTCGCAGGGGGCCGGGGAGAGCAGTACTTC
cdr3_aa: CASSPFAGGRGEQYF

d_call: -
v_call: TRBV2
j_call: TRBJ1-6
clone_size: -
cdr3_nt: TGTGCCAGCAGTGAGGAGCGCCAGTATAATTCACCCCTCCACTTT
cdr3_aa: CASSEERQYNSPLHF

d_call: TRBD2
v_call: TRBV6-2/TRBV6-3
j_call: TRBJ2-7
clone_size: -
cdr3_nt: TGTGCCAGCAGTCAGGAGCGGGGATCCTACGAGCAGTACTTC
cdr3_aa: CASSQERGSYEQYF

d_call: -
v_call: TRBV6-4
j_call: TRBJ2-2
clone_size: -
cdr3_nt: TGTGCCAGCCGGGGTAGTAGCGGACTCACCGGGGAGCTGTTTTTT
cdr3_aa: CASRGSSGLTGELFF

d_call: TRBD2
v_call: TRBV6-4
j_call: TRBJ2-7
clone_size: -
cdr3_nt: TGTGCCAGCAGTCCCTACGCGGGAGCTTACTACGAGCAGTACTTC
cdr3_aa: CASSPYAGAYYEQYF

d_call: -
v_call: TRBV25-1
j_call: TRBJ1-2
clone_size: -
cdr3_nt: TGTGCCAGCACCACCACCCCCTTAGCGGGCTACACCTTC
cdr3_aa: CASTTTPLAGYTF

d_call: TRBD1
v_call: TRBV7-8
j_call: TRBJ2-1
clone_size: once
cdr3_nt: TGTGCCAGCACAAGACAGGGGGCCTCCTACAATGAGCAGTTCTTC
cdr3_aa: CASTRQGASYNEQFF